Following are 5 T cell receptor beta chains from one sample sequenced in a study of blood T cell repertoires in COVID-19. Produced via immunoSEQ multiplex PCR; TCRdb's table is partial and in-frame only. The sample has hundreds of thousands of clones; 75% to 90% are singletons. Sequenced: PBMCs or T cells enriched from blood (not recorded which). These receptors all come from a man younger than 30 who had recovered from COVID-19.

The chain joins TRBV28 to TRBJ1-1; D perhaps matches TRBD1 (6 bases). V gave up 2 bases and J gave up 7 bases, with 11 bases separating them. Germline CDR1 reads MDHEN; CDR2 reads SYDVKM. The CDR3 consists of 13 residues. In DNA, the CDR3 is TGTGCCAGCAGTTTACGGACAGTACATGAAGCTTTCTTT. It is translated as CASSLRTVHEAFF.

J is TRBJ2-5 and V is TRBV5-4, with D unresolved. The ends were cut back, 3 bases at V and 5 bases at J, with 14 bases in the middle. Germline V CDR1 and CDR2: SGHNT, YYREEE (reference sequence). The CDR3 is 14 amino acids. The CDR3 DNA reads as TGTGCCAGCAGCTCCGGGTCTCTATGGGAGACCCAGTACTTC. Translation gives CASSSGSLWETQYF.

V usage is TRBV18 and J usage is TRBJ2-3, with 8 positions matching TRBD1. The germline V gene has CDR1 KGHSH and CDR2 LQKENI. The CDR3 consists of 17 residues. The J segment lost 3 bases and the V segment lost 0 bases, leaving 8 bases of the junction unmatched. The CDR3, as DNA: TGTGCCAGCTCACCACCGATTTCAGGGACAGGAACAGATACGCAGTATTTT. Translated: CASSPPISGTGTDTQYF.

The rearrangement uses TRBV27 and TRBJ1-1; maybe TRBD1 (6 bases). This CDR3 is built from 16 residues. V was shortened by 7 bases and J by 1 base, with 19 bases between the two germline ends. Germline CDR1 is MNHEY and CDR2 is SMNVEV (reference sequence). In DNA form, the CDR3 reads TGTGCCAGCACCCCGGGGGGGGCAAGGGGGAACACTGAAGCTTTCTTT. Its protein is CASTPGGARGNTEAFF.

This clone has only one observation. The V call is TRBV5-1, the J call TRBJ2-1, with D perhaps matching TRBD2 (6 bases). The germline V and J ends were trimmed by 0 bases and 7 bases, with 11 bases remaining between them. In germline, CDR1 is SGHRS, CDR2 YFSETQ. CDR3 size: 14 residues. CDR3 coding DNA: TGCGCCAGCAGCTTGGTAGCGGAGGGGAATGAGCAGTTCTTC. Protein sequence: CASSLVAEGNEQFF.